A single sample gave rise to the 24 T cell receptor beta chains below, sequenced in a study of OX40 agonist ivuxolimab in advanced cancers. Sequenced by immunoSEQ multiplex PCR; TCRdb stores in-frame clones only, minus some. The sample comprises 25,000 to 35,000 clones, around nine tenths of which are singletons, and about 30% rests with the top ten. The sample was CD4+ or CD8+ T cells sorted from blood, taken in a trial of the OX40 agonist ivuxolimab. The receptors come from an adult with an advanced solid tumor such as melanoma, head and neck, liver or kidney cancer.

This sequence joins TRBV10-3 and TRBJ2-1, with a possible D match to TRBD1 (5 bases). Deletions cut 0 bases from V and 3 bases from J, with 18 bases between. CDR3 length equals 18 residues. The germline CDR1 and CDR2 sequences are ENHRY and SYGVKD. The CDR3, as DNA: TGTGCCATCAGTGAGTCGCAGGGCGGAAGATTCGACTACAATGAGCAGTTCTTC. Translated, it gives CAISESQGGRFDYNEQFF.

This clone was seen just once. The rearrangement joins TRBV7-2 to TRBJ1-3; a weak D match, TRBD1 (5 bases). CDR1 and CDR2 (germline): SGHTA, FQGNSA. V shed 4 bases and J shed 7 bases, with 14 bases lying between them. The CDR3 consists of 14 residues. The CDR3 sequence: CASSSAPWGNTIYF. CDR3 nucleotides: TGTGCCAGCAGCTCCGCCCCCTGGGGGAACACCATATATTTT.

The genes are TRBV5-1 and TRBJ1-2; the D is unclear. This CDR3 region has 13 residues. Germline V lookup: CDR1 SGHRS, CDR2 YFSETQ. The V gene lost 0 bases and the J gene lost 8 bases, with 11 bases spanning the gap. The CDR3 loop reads CASSLAPDSGYTF. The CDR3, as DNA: TGCGCCAGCAGCTTGGCCCCCGACTCCGGCTACACCTTC. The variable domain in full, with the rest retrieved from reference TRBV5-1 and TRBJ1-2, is KAGVTQTPRYLIKTRGQQVTLSCSPISGHRSVSWYQQTPGQGLQFLFEYFSETQRNKGNFPGRFSGRQFSNSRSEMNVSTLELGDSALYLCASSLAPDSGYTFGSGTRLTVV.

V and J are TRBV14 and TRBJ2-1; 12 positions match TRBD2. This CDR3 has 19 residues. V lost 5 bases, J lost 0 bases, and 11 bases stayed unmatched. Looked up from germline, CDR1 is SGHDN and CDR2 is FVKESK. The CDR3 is CASSEGLAGRSSSYNEQFF. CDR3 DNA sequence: TGTGCCAGCAGCGAAGGACTAGCGGGGCGCTCAAGCTCCTACAATGAGCAGTTCTTC.

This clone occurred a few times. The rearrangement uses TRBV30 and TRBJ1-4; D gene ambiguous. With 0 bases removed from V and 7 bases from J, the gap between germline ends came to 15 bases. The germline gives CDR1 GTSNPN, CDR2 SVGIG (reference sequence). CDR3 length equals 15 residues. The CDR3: CAWSVLRREGEKLFF. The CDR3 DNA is TGTGCCTGGAGTGTACTTAGGCGGGAGGGTGAAAAACTGTTTTTT.

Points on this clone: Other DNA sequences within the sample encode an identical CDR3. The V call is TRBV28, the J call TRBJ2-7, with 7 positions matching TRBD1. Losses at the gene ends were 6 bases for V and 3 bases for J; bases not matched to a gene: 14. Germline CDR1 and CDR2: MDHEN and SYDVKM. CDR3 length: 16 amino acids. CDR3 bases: TGTGCCAGCAGAAACCCTTATGGGGACAGATACTACGAGCAGTACTTC. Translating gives CASRNPYGDRYYEQYF.

The CDR3 region is CASSLIAADGYEQYF. CDR3 bases: TGTGCCAGCAGCTTAATTGCTGCCGACGGCTACGAGCAGTACTTC. The chain employs TRBV7-9 and TRBJ2-7, with D unclear. Trimming took off 2 bases at V and 3 bases at J, with 14 bases between the two ends. This CDR3 contains 15 residues. From germline, CDR1 is SEHNR and CDR2 FQNEAQ (reference sequence).

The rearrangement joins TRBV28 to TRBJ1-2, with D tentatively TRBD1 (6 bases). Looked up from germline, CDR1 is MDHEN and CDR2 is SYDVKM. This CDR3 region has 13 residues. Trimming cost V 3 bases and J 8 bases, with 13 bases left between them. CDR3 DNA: TGTGCCAGCAGTTTCGGGGGGCGTAAAGGCTACACCTTC. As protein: CASSFGGRKGYTF.

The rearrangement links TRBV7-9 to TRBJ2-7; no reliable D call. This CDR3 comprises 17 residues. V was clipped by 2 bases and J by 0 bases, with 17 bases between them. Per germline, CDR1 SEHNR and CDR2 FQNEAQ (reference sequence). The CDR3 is CASSLPHDAFSSYEQYF. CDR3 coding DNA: TGTGCCAGCAGCTTACCTCACGACGCCTTCAGCTCCTACGAGCAGTACTTC. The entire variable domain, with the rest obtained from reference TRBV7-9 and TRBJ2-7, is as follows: DTGVSQNPRHKITKRGQNVTFRCDPISEHNRLYWYRQTLGQGPEFLTYFQNEAQLEKSRLLSDRFSAERPKGSFSTLEIQRTEQGDSAMYLCASSLPHDAFSSYEQYFGPGTRLTVT.

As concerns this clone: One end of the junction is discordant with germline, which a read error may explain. The CDR3 bases are TGCGCCAGCAGCCGGATGGAGAACACTGAAGCTTTCTTT. Its protein is CASSRMENTEAFF. The chain is built from TRBV5-5 and TRBJ1-1, with D unclear. Per the germline V gene, CDR1 is SGHKS and CDR2 is YYEKEE (reference sequence). The CDR3 is made up of 13 amino acids.

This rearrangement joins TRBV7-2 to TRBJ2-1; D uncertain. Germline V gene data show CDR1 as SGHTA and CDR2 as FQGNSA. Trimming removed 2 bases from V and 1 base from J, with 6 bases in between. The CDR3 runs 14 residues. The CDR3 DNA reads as TGTGCCAGCAGCTTAAATCCATCCTACAATGAGCAGTTCTTC. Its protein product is CASSLNPSYNEQFF.

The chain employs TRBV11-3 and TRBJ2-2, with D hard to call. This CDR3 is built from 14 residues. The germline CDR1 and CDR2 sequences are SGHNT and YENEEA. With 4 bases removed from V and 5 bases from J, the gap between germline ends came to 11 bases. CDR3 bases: TGTGCCAGCAGCTCGACCCGGACGACCGGGGAGCTGTTTTTT. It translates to CASSSTRTTGELFF.

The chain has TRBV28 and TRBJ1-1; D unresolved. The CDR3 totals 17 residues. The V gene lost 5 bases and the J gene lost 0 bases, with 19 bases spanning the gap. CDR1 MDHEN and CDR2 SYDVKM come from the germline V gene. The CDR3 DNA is TGTGCCAGCAGTCGAAGGACGTGGGTAGGGATGAACACTGAAGCTTTCTTT. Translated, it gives CASSRRTWVGMNTEAFF.

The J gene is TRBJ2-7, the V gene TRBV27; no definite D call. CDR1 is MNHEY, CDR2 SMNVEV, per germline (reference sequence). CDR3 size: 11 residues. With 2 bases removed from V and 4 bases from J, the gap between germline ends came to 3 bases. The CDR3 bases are TGTGCCAGCAGTTTAGGTTACGAGCAGTACTTC. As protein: CASSLGYEQYF.

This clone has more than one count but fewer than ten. This CDR3 reads CASSSSPLSYEQYF. The CDR3 DNA reads as TGTGCCAGCAGCTCCTCCCCGCTCTCCTACGAGCAGTACTTC. This chain links TRBV13 with TRBJ2-7; no clear D. CDR3 length: 14 amino acids. Germline values: CDR1 PRHDT, CDR2 FYEKMQ (reference sequence). Deletions cut 4 bases from V and 0 bases from J, with 10 bases between.

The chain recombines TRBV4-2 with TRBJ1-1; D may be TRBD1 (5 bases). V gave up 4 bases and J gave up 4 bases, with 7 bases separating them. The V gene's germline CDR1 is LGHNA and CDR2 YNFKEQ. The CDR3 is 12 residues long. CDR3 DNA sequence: TGTGCCAGCAGCCCTGGGGGCACTGAAGCTTTCTTT. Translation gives CASSPGGTEAFF.

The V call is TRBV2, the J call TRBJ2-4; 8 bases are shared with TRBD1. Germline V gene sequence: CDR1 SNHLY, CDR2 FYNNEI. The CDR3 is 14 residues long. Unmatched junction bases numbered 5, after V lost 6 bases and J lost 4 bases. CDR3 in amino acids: CASRARQGKNIQYF. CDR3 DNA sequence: TGTGCCAGCAGGGCTAGACAGGGGAAAAACATTCAGTACTTC.

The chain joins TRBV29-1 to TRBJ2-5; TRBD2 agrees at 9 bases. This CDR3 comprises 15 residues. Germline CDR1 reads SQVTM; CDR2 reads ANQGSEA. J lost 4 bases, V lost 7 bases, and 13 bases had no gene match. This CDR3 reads CSAAGWERGVETQYF. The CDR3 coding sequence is TGCAGCGCGGCCGGGTGGGAGCGGGGGGTAGAGACCCAGTACTTC.

In nucleotides, the CDR3 is TGTGCCAGCACCACGACAGGGCAAACTGAAGCTTTCTTT. Its protein product is CASTTTGQTEAFF. The chain employs TRBV6-5 and TRBJ1-1; TRBD1 agrees at 7 bases. Germline V CDR1 and CDR2: MNHEY, SVGAGI. The CDR3 loop spans 13 amino acids. J gave up 5 bases and V 7 bases, and 7 bases lay outside the gene matches.

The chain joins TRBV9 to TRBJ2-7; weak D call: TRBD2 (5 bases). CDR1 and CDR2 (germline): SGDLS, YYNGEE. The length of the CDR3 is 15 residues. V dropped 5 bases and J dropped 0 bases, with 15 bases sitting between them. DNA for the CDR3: TGTGCCAGCAGTCGCACCCCGGGAAGCTCCTACGAGCAGTACTTC. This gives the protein CASSRTPGSSYEQYF. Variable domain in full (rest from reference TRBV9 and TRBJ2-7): DSGVTQTPKHLITATGQRVTLRCSPRSGDLSVYWYQQSLDQGLQFLIQYYNGEERAKGNILERFSAQQFPDLHSELNLSSLELGDSALYFCASSRTPGSSYEQYFGPGTRLTVT.

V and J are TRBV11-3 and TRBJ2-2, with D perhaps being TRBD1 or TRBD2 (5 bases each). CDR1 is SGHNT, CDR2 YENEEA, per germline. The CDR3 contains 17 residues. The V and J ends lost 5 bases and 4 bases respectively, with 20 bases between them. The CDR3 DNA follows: TGTGCCAGCAGCCCGGGACGATTCGAGACCTCCACCGGGGAGCTGTTTTTT. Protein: CASSPGRFETSTGELFF.

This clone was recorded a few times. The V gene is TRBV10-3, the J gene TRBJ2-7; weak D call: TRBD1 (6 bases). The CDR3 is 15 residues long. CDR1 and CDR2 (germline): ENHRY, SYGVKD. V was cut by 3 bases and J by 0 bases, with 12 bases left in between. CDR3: CAISDRGQHSYEQYF. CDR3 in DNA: TGTGCCATCAGTGACCGCGGACAGCACTCCTACGAGCAGTACTTC.

CDR3 amino acids: CASSPTGGGLYGYTF. The CDR3 region has the DNA TGTGCCAGCAGCCCGACAGGTGGGGGGCTATATGGCTACACCTTC. The chain recombines TRBV7-8 with TRBJ1-2, with D perhaps TRBD1 (6 bases). The CDR3 is 15 residues long. V dropped 5 bases and J dropped 5 bases, with 18 bases sitting between them. Germline CDR1 is SGHVS and CDR2 is FQNEAQ. Variable domain in full (rest from reference TRBV7-8 and TRBJ1-2): GAGVSQSPRYKVAKRGQDVALRCDPISGHVSLFWYQQALGQGPEFLTYFQNEAQLDKSGLPSDRFFAERPEGSVSTLKIQRTQQEDSAVYLCASSPTGGGLYGYTFGSGTRLTVV.

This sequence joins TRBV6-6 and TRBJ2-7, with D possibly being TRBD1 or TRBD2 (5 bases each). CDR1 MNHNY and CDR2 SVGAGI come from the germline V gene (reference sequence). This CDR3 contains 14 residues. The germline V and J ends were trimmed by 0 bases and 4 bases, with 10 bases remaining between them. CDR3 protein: CASSYSRDGYEQYF. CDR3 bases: TGTGCCAGCAGTTACTCGAGGGACGGATACGAGCAGTACTTC.